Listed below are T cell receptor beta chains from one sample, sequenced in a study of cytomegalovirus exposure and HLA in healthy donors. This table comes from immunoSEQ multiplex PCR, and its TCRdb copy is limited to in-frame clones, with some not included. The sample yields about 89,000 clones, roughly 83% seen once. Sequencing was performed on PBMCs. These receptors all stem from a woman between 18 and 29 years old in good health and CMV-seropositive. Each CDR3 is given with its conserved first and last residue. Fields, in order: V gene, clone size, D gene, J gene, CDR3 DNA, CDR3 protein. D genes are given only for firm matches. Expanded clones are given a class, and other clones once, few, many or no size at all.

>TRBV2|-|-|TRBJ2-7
TGTGCCAGCAGCCCACAGGGCCACGAGCAGTACTTC
CASSPQGHEQYF
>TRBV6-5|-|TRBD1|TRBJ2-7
TGTGCCAGCAGTTACGGGACAGGGGCCGAGCAGTACTTC
CASSYGTGAEQYF
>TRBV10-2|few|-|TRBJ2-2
TGCGCCAGCAGGAGCGCGAACACCGGGGAGCTGTTTTTT
CASRSANTGELFF
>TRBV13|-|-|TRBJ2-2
TGTGCCAGCAGCCCAACAGGTTCGGGCACCGGGGAGCTGTTTTTT
CASSPTGSGTGELFF
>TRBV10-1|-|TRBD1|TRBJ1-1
TGCGCCAGCAGTGAGTGGACAGGTGAAGCTTTCTTT
CASSEWTGEAFF
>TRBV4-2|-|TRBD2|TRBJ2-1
TGTGCCAGCAGCCAAGAAAATTTGGCGGGGGGCCCCAATGAGCAGTTCTTC
CASSQENLAGGPNEQFF
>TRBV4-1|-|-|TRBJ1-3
TGCGCCAGCAGCCAAGATGACACAGGCCACGGAAACACCATATATTTT
CASSQDDTGHGNTIYF
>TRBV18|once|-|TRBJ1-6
TGTGCCAGCTCAATCGACAGCAATTCACCCCTCCACTTT
CASSIDSNSPLHF
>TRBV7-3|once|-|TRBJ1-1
TGTGCCAGCAGCTTAACCCGGGGAGGGAACACTGAAGCTTTCTTT
CASSLTRGGNTEAFF
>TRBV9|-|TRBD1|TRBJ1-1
TGTGCCAGCAGCCTCCGGCAGGGGGACACTGAAGCTTTCTTT
CASSLRQGDTEAFF
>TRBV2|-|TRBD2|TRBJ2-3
TGTGCCAGCAGTGATTCGACTAGCGGGGGGACAGATACGCAGTATTTT
CASSDSTSGGTDTQYF
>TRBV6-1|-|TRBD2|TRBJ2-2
TGTGCCAGCAGGACTAGCGGGGTCTCCGGGGAGCTGTTTTTT
CASRTSGVSGELFF
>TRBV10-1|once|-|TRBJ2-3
TGCGCCAGCAGTGTTGTCGGGAACACAGATACGCAGTATTTT
CASSVVGNTDTQYF
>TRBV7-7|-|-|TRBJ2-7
TGTGCCAGCAGCCCTGACAGGCCCCTTGGATACGAGCAGTACTTC
CASSPDRPLGYEQYF
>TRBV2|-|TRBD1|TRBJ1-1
TGTGCCAGCAGTGAGACAGGGGGCTCTAACACTGAAGCTTTCTTT
CASSETGGSNTEAFF
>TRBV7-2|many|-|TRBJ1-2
TGTGCCAGCAGCAGCTGGGACACCGGTTATGGCTACACCTTC
CASSSWDTGYGYTF
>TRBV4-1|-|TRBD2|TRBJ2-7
TGCGCCAGCAGCCATCTGAGCGGGGGGCGACCCTACGAGCAGTACTTC
CASSHLSGGRPYEQYF
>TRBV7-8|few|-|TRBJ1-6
TGTGCCAGCAGCTTACAGTTTCAGGGGCAATCACCCCTCCACTTT
CASSLQFQGQSPLHF
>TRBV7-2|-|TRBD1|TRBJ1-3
TGTGCCAGCAGCCCCGGACAGGGGGCTATGGCTGGAAACACCATATATTTT
CASSPGQGAMAGNTIYF
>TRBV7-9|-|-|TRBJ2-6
TGTGCCAGCAGCTTAGTTGAGGCTGGGGCCAACGTCCTGACTTTC
CASSLVEAGANVLTF
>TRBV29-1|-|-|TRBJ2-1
TGCAGCCTGGGGACTGGCAGCTCCTACAATGAGCAGTTCTTC
CSLGTGSSYNEQFF